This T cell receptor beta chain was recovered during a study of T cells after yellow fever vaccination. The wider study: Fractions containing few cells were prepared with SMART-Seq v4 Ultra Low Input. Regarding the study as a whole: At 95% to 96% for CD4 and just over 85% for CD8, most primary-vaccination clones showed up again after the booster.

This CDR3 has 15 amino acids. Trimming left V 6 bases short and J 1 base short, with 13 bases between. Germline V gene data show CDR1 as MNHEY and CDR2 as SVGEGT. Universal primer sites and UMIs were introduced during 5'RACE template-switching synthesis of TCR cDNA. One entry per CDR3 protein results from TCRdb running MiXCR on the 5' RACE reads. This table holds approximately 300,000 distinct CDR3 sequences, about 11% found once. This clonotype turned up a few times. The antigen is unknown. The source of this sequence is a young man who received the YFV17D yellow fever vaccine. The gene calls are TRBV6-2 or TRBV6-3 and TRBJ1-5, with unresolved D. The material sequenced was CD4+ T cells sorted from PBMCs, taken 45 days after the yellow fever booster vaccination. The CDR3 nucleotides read TGTGCCAGCAGAACCTACACAGCCAGCAATCAGCCCCAGCATTTT. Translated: CASRTYTASNQPQHF.